The next 24 T cell receptor beta chains were all read from a single sample in a study of blood T cell repertoires in COVID-19. TCRdb's table, derived via immunoSEQ multiplex PCR, lists solely in-frame clones and lacks some. The sample includes a few hundred thousand clones, 90% of them seen just once. Sequencing was carried out using peripheral blood. These receptors came from a woman between 45 and 65 years old with COVID-19, enrolled during active disease.

The chain uses TRBV2 and TRBJ2-3; 8 bases are shared with TRBD1. The CDR3 extends over 15 amino acids. In germline, CDR1 is SNHLY, CDR2 FYNNEI. The trim removed 4 bases at V and 1 base at J, leaving 4 bases unmatched. CDR3 sequence: CASSVAGGGTDTQYF. The CDR3 region has the DNA TGTGCCAGCAGTGTTGCAGGGGGCGGCACAGATACGCAGTATTTT.

CDR3 sequence: CASSKRCQGSTGELFF. CDR3 coding DNA: TGTGCCAGCAGCAAAAGGTGTCAGGGTTCCACCGGGGAGCTGTTTTTT. The chain uses TRBV21-1 and TRBJ2-2; the DNA was not used to check the table's D call, TRBD1. TRBV21-1 is a documented pseudogene. The CDR3 extends over 16 amino acids.

This chain links TRBV25-1 with TRBJ2-7; 9 bases match TRBD1. Unmatched junction bases numbered 8, after V lost 7 bases and J lost 4 bases. Germline V gene sequence: CDR1 MGHDK, CDR2 SYGVNS. This CDR3 comprises 14 residues. CDR3 protein: CASIAGQGTYEQYF. The CDR3 DNA reads as TGTGCCAGCATCGCCGGACAGGGGACTTACGAGCAGTACTTC.

The chain has TRBV2 and TRBJ2-1; possibly TRBD2 for D (6 bases). Trimming stripped 0 bases from V and 4 bases from J, with 13 bases between. The CDR3 loop spans 16 amino acids. CDR1 SNHLY and CDR2 FYNNEI come from the germline V gene. For the CDR3, the DNA is TGTGCCAGCAGTGAAGCGAGGACTGGGGGGTACAATGAGCAGTTCTTC. Protein sequence: CASSEARTGGYNEQFF.

The chain uses TRBV11-3 and TRBJ2-5; D perhaps matches TRBD2 (6 bases). CDR3 size: 14 residues. Germline V gives CDR1 SGHNT, CDR2 YENEEA. V was shortened by 1 base and J by 1 base, with 7 bases between the two germline ends. This CDR3 is CASSLAGGQETQYF. CDR3 in DNA: TGTGCCAGCAGCTTAGCCGGGGGCCAAGAGACCCAGTACTTC. Drawing the rest from reference TRBV11-3 and TRBJ2-5, the complete variable domain is EAGVVQSPRYKIIEKKQPVAFWCNPISGHNTLYWYLQNLGQGPELLIRYENEEAVDDSQLPKDRFSAERLKGVDSTLKIQPAELGDSAVYLCASSLAGGQETQYFGPGTRLLVL.

V and J are TRBV9 and TRBJ1-1; maybe TRBD1 (6 bases). V was trimmed by 3 bases and J by 0 bases, leaving 9 bases between them. Germline V gene sequence: CDR1 SGDLS, CDR2 YYNGEE. The CDR3 runs to 14 residues. This CDR3 is CASSATGMNTEAFF. The DNA for the CDR3 is TGTGCCAGCAGCGCGACAGGCATGAACACTGAAGCTTTCTTT. The full variable domain, rest sourced from reference TRBV9 and TRBJ1-1, is DSGVTQTPKHLITATGQRVTLRCSPRSGDLSVYWYQQSLDQGLQFLIQYYNGEERAKGNILERFSAQQFPDLHSELNLSSLELGDSALYFCASSATGMNTEAFFGQGTRLTVV.

This chain joins TRBV18 and TRBJ2-7, with TRBD2 matching over 11 bases. Germline trimming cut 1 base from V and 5 bases from J; bases unmatched to any gene: 4. The germline V gene has CDR1 KGHSH and CDR2 LQKENI. CDR3 length: 15 amino acids. CDR3 in DNA: TGTGCCAGCTCACCACGTCAACTAGCGGGAGACGAGCAGTACTTC. Residues: CASSPRQLAGDEQYF.

The chain joins TRBV6-2 or TRBV6-3 to TRBJ1-5, with D possibly TRBD1 on 6 matching bases. The CDR3 has 16 amino acids. In germline, CDR1 is MNHEY, CDR2 SVGEGT. Trimming shortened V by 0 bases and J by 4 bases, and 13 bases separated the two germline ends. In DNA, the CDR3 is TGTGCCAGCAGTTACTCGGACAGAGGGAGAAATCAGCCCCAGCATTTT. This translates into CASSYSDRGRNQPQHF.

The chain uses TRBV19 and TRBJ1-1; D possibly corresponds to TRBD1 (5 bases). The V and J ends lost 5 bases and 0 bases respectively, with 10 bases between them. The CDR3 is 14 amino acids. Germline values: CDR1 LNHDA, CDR2 SQIVND (reference sequence). The CDR3 DNA sequence: TGTGCCAGTAGTTGGGGGAGGTTGAACACTGAAGCTTTCTTT. It yields the protein CASSWGRLNTEAFF. Supplemented by reference TRBV19 and TRBJ1-1, the full variable domain reads DGGITQSPKYLFRKEGQNVTLSCEQNLNHDAMYWYRQDPGQGLRLIYYSQIVNDFQKGDIAEGYSVSREKKESFPLTVTSAQKNPTAFYLCASSWGRLNTEAFFGQGTRLTVV.

V is TRBV5-4 and J is TRBJ2-3; 9 positions match TRBD2. V shed 0 bases and J 2 bases; nucleotides not matched to a gene: 4. The germline CDR1 and CDR2 sequences are SGHNT and YYREEE (reference sequence). The CDR3 consists of 16 residues. CDR3 sequence: CASSLGLADHTDTQYF. The CDR3 nucleotides are TGTGCCAGCAGCTTGGGACTAGCGGATCACACAGATACGCAGTATTTT.

The CDR3 DNA sequence: TGTGCCAGCAGTTACTCTATAGGAGTTGACTACAATGAGCAGTTCTTC. Translated: CASSYSIGVDYNEQFF. The chain employs TRBV6-5 and TRBJ2-1; D ambiguous. V gave up 0 bases and J gave up 3 bases, with 12 bases separating them. Germline values: CDR1 MNHEY, CDR2 SVGAGI. This CDR3 is 16 amino acids long.

The CDR3 is CASSPGLMERGSYEQYF. The CDR3 bases are TGTGCCAGCAGTCCGGGACTAATGGAAAGGGGATCCTACGAGCAGTACTTC. This chain connects TRBV11-2 to TRBJ2-7, with 7 bases aligning to TRBD2. Per germline, CDR1 SGHAT and CDR2 FQNNGV. The CDR3 consists of 17 residues. Trimming removed 6 bases from V and 1 base from J; junction bases left unmatched: 15.

The chain links TRBV11-3 to TRBJ2-1; 14 bases align to TRBD2. From germline, CDR1 is SGHNT and CDR2 YENEEA. The trim removed 3 bases at V and 8 bases at J, leaving 6 bases unmatched. This CDR3 comprises 16 residues. This CDR3 reads CASSLGLAGVFDEQFF. The CDR3 bases are TGTGCCAGCAGCTTGGGACTAGCGGGAGTTTTCGATGAGCAGTTCTTC. The entire variable domain, with the rest obtained from reference TRBV11-3 and TRBJ2-1, is as follows: EAGVVQSPRYKIIEKKQPVAFWCNPISGHNTLYWYLQNLGQGPELLIRYENEEAVDDSQLPKDRFSAERLKGVDSTLKIQPAELGDSAVYLCASSLGLAGVFDEQFFGPGTRLTVL.

The genes are TRBV21-1 and TRBJ2-7; TRBD2 reflects the table's D call only, with no check against the DNA. TRBV21-1 is marked as a pseudogene. This CDR3 comprises 15 residues. The CDR3 DNA sequence: TGTGCCAGTGGTCTCTGCGGGAGAAGGCCCTACGAGCAGTACTTC. Amino acid sequence: CASGLCGRRPYEQYF.

This chain uses TRBV24-1 with TRBJ2-5; D is possibly TRBD1 (5 bases). V was pared by 3 bases and J by 9 bases, with 7 bases between. The CDR3 consists of 11 residues. Germline V gene sequence: CDR1 KGHDR, CDR2 SFDVKD. The DNA of the CDR3 is TGTGCCACCAGTGATAGGGGCTCCCAGTACTTC. Its protein product is CATSDRGSQYF.

The chain combines TRBV27 with TRBJ2-3, with TRBD2 matching 7 bases. Germline-derived CDR1 and CDR2 are MNHEY and SMNVEV (reference sequence). Trimming removed 5 bases from V and 5 bases from J; junction bases left unmatched: 16. The CDR3 length is 17 residues. The CDR3 loop is CASSPTDGGEEQDTQYF. CDR3 bases: TGTGCCAGCAGTCCTACCGATGGGGGGGAAGAACAAGATACGCAGTATTTT.

The chain uses TRBV6-5 and TRBJ1-5, with a tentative D call TRBD1 (6 bases). Germline-derived CDR1 and CDR2 are MNHEY and SVGAGI. This CDR3 contains 15 residues. The V end lost 5 bases, the J end lost 0 bases, and 11 bases lay between the germline ends. The CDR3 loop reads CASSKDRYSNQPQHF. The DNA of the CDR3 is TGTGCCAGCAGTAAGGACAGATATAGCAATCAGCCCCAGCATTTT.

The rearrangement links TRBV24-1 to TRBJ2-1, with 11 bases matching TRBD2. V trimming: 1 base; J trimming: 3 bases; junction bases outside the gene matches: 4. Germline CDR1 reads KGHDR; CDR2 reads SFDVKD. The CDR3 covers 17 residues. CDR3 sequence (DNA): TGTGCCACCAGTGATTTATCCGGGACTAGCGGCTACAATGAGCAGTTCTTC. As protein: CATSDLSGTSGYNEQFF.

The chain recombines TRBV15 with TRBJ1-4, with D tentatively TRBD1 (5 bases). V shed 4 bases and J shed 7 bases, with 16 bases lying between them. The germline gives CDR1 LNHNV, CDR2 YYDKDF (reference sequence). The CDR3 totals 15 residues. The CDR3 sequence: CATSKRVIQGEKLFF. The CDR3 DNA is TGTGCCACCAGCAAACGGGTTATCCAGGGTGAAAAACTGTTTTTT.

The V call is TRBV19, the J call TRBJ2-1; D is unresolved. This CDR3 is 15 amino acids long. The V gene lost 2 bases and the J gene lost 1 base, with 9 bases spanning the gap. Per the germline V gene, CDR1 is LNHDA and CDR2 is SQIVND (reference sequence). CDR3 sequence reads: CASSILLVSYNEQFF. CDR3 in DNA: TGTGCCAGTAGTATACTCCTAGTATCCTACAATGAGCAGTTCTTC.

The CDR3 nucleotides are TGTGCCAGCAGTCTACAGGAGAACACTGAAGCTTTCTTT. This gives the protein CASSLQENTEAFF. The chain couples TRBV12-3 or TRBV12-4 to TRBJ1-1; perhaps TRBD1 as D (5 bases). CDR3 length: 13 residues. V was clipped by 5 bases and J by 1 base, with 8 bases between them.

CDR3 in amino acids: CASSRQGTITGELFF. The CDR3 DNA reads TGTGCCAGTAGTCGACAGGGGACCATCACCGGGGAGCTGTTTTTT. The chain carries TRBV19 and TRBJ2-2; 8 bases are a match to TRBD1. Per germline, CDR1 LNHDA and CDR2 SQIVND (reference sequence). With 5 bases clipped from V and 4 bases from J, the junction kept 6 bases outside the gene matches. This CDR3 contains 15 residues. The full variable domain, rest sourced from reference TRBV19 and TRBJ2-2, is DGGITQSPKYLFRKEGQNVTLSCEQNLNHDAMYWYRQDPGQGLRLIYYSQIVNDFQKGDIAEGYSVSREKKESFPLTVTSAQKNPTAFYLCASSRQGTITGELFFGEGSRLTVL.

The chain couples TRBV19 to TRBJ2-1, with D tentatively TRBD2 (5 bases). In germline, CDR1 is LNHDA, CDR2 SQIVND (reference sequence). This CDR3 comprises 15 residues. Between the trimmed V and J ends, which lost 2 bases and 4 bases, there was a span of 12 bases. The CDR3 sequence: CASSIIWRTYNEQFF. CDR3 bases: TGTGCCAGTAGTATAATCTGGAGGACGTACAATGAGCAGTTCTTC.

The V and J genes are TRBV7-2 and TRBJ1-6; D may be TRBD1 (5 bases). Germline V gene data show CDR1 as SGHTA and CDR2 as FQGNSA. V was shortened by 4 bases and J by 10 bases, with 14 bases between the two germline ends. CDR3 length: 14 residues. The chain's CDR3 is CASSSTEGRSPLHF. Written as DNA, the CDR3 is TGTGCCAGCAGCTCGACAGAAGGAAGATCACCCCTCCACTTT.